These T cell receptor beta chains were read from a single sample in a study of blood T cell repertoires in COVID-19. Produced via immunoSEQ multiplex PCR; TCRdb's table is partial and in-frame only. The profile covers 130,000 to 150,000 clones, with 79% appearing a single time and around 3.3% taken by the ten largest. The sequenced sample consisted of peripheral blood. These receptors all stem from a man aged 55 to 70 with acute or convalescent COVID-19. Each CDR3 is given with its conserved first and last residue. A D gene is named only where the DNA matches it firmly. Some rows mark clone size as missing; the rest say once, few, many or name a class of expanded clone.

d_gene | abundance | j_gene | v_gene | CDR3aa | CDR3nt
TRBD2 | NA | TRBJ2-5 | TRBV3-1/TRBV3-2 | CASSQETLGPGLAGPSRQETQYF | TGTGCCAGCAGCCAAGAAACCCTCGGACCGGGACTAGCGGGACCCAGTCGGCAAGAGACCCAGTACTTC
NA | few | TRBJ2-7 | TRBV5-1 | CASSLISGGYEQYF | TGCGCCAGCAGCTTGATTTCTGGAGGCTACGAGCAGTACTTC
NA | NA | TRBJ1-4 | TRBV5-1 | CASSLAGKLFF | TGCGCCAGCAGCTTGGCCGGAAAACTGTTTTTT
TRBD1 | NA | TRBJ2-7 | TRBV6-5 | CASRQGAYEQYF | TGTGCCAGTAGACAGGGGGCTTACGAGCAGTACTTC
NA | NA | TRBJ1-2 | TRBV5-5 | CASSLGRILINYGYTF | TGTGCCAGCAGCCTGGGGCGGATCCTTATTAACTATGGCTACACCTTC
TRBD2 | NA | TRBJ2-1 | TRBV11-2 | CASRALPGGPNEQFF | TGTGCCAGCAGGGCACTACCGGGAGGGCCAAATGAGCAGTTCTTC
NA | NA | TRBJ2-7 | TRBV6-1 | CASSEAESYEQYF | TGTGCCAGCAGTGAAGCGGAGTCCTACGAGCAGTACTTC
TRBD2 | few | TRBJ2-3 | TRBV7-9 | CASSLEGLATDTQYF | TGTGCCAGCAGCTTGGAGGGACTAGCCACAGATACGCAGTATTTT
NA | NA | TRBJ1-1 | TRBV27 | CASSSLGGQGMGAFF | TGTGCCAGCAGCAGCTTGGGTGGGCAGGGGATGGGTGCTTTCTTT
TRBD1 | NA | TRBJ1-1 | TRBV29-1 | CSQDRGANTEAFF | TGCAGCCAGGACAGGGGTGCGAACACTGAAGCTTTCTTT
TRBD1 | NA | TRBJ1-5 | TRBV19 | CASSPVQGSNQPQHF | TGTGCCAGTAGTCCAGTACAGGGGAGCAATCAGCCCCAGCATTTT
TRBD1 | NA | TRBJ2-7 | TRBV19 | CASSKSGWTGVTGEQYF | TGTGCCAGTAGCAAATCAGGCTGGACAGGGGTCACGGGGGAGCAGTACTTC
TRBD1 | NA | TRBJ1-1 | TRBV6-1 | CASSANRQGSLFKTEAFF | TGTGCCAGCAGTGCAAACCGACAGGGGAGTCTATTTAAGACTGAAGCTTTCTTT
NA | NA | TRBJ2-5 | TRBV28 | CASSLKGGGETQYF | TGTGCCAGCAGTTTGAAAGGTGGCGGAGAGACCCAGTACTTC
NA | NA | TRBJ1-2 | TRBV24-1 | CATRGGGGYGYTF | TGTGCCACCAGAGGCGGGGGAGGCTATGGCTACACCTTC
TRBD1 | NA | TRBJ2-7 | TRBV24-1 | CATSGTGSEQYF | TGTGCCACCAGTGGGACAGGCTCCGAGCAGTACTTC
NA | NA | TRBJ2-5 | TRBV6-5 | CASSYLSQETQYF | TGTGCCAGCAGTTACCTCTCCCAAGAGACCCAGTACTTC
TRBD1 | few | TRBJ2-1 | TRBV6-2/TRBV6-3 | CASSQRDSTYNEQFF | TGTGCCAGCAGTCAACGGGACAGTACCTACAATGAGCAGTTCTTC
TRBD2 | NA | TRBJ2-1 | TRBV29-1 | CSVGAGTTLSYNEQFF | TGCAGCGTTGGGGCCGGGACTACCCTCTCCTACAATGAGCAGTTCTTC
NA | NA | TRBJ1-5 | TRBV7-8 | CASSLIEGVGFYNQPQHF | TGTGCCAGCAGCTTAATTGAGGGAGTAGGGTTTTACAATCAGCCCCAGCATTTT
TRBD2 | NA | TRBJ2-2 | TRBV27 | CASSKGREGTGELFF | TGTGCCAGCAGTAAGGGCAGGGAGGGAACCGGGGAGCTGTTTTTT
NA | NA | TRBJ2-5 | TRBV28 | CASTPGRGDSETQYF | TGTGCCAGCACCCCCGGACGGGGAGACTCAGAGACCCAGTACTTC
NA | NA | TRBJ2-7 | TRBV28 | CASTRLLYEQYF | TGTGCCAGCACCCGACTCCTCTACGAGCAGTACTTC
NA | NA | TRBJ1-6 | TRBV11-2 | CASSLDRPPLHF | TGTGCCAGCAGCCTCGACAGGCCACCCCTCCACTTT
TRBD1 | few | TRBJ1-2 | TRBV6-5 | CASSRTDREKGYTF | TGTGCCAGCAGTCGAACCGACAGGGAGAAGGGCTACACCTTC
TRBD2 | NA | TRBJ2-1 | TRBV11-3 | CASSLVGAGEHEQFF | TGTGCCAGCAGCTTAGTGGGAGCGGGAGAACATGAGCAGTTCTTC
TRBD1 | NA | TRBJ1-5 | TRBV10-3 | CAISEFPGGQGNQPQHF | TGTGCCATCAGTGAGTTCCCAGGGGGACAGGGCAATCAGCCCCAGCATTTT
NA | once | TRBJ1-6 | TRBV27 | CASSSRLTYNSPLHF | TGTGCCAGCAGTTCTAGACTGACCTATAATTCACCCCTCCACTTT
NA | NA | TRBJ2-1 | TRBV14 | CASSQGTSYNEQFF | TGTGCCAGCAGCCAGGGGACATCCTACAATGAGCAGTTCTTC
NA | few | TRBJ1-4 | TRBV14 | CASSQEGQRRSEKLFF | TGTGCCAGCAGCCAAGAAGGACAACGTCGGAGCGAAAAACTGTTTTTT
NA | few | TRBJ2-2 | TRBV7-3 | CASSFYSRTGELFF | TGTGCCAGCAGCTTCTATAGTCGTACCGGGGAGCTGTTTTTT
TRBD1 | NA | TRBJ1-5 | TRBV15 | CATSRNTGGSQPQHF | TGTGCCACCAGCAGAAATACAGGGGGCAGTCAGCCCCAGCATTTT
TRBD1 | NA | TRBJ1-5 | TRBV28 | CASSRLGQGEGQPQHF | TGTGCCAGCAGTCGCCTGGGACAGGGAGAGGGTCAGCCCCAGCATTTT
NA | few | TRBJ1-4 | TRBV19 | CASSLVTTNEKLFF | TGTGCCAGTAGTTTAGTAACAACTAATGAAAAACTGTTTTTT
TRBD2 | NA | TRBJ2-3 | TRBV11-3 | CASSSGTSGKTDTQYF | TGTGCCAGCAGCTCCGGGACTAGCGGGAAGACAGATACGCAGTATTTT
TRBD2 | medium-sized | TRBJ2-7 | TRBV9 | CASSVGDGLAAAYEQYF | TGTGCCAGCAGCGTGGGAGATGGACTAGCGGCGGCCTACGAGCAGTACTTC
TRBD1 | NA | TRBJ1-4 | TRBV7-2 | CASSLGQGGEKLFF | TGTGCCAGCAGCTTGGGACAGGGTGGGGAAAAACTGTTTTTT
TRBD1 | NA | TRBJ2-2 | TRBV6-4 | CASLTTGLSTGELFF | TGTGCCAGCCTCACGACAGGGTTATCCACCGGGGAGCTGTTTTTT
NA | NA | TRBJ2-1 | TRBV19 | CASGTHEQFF | TGTGCCAGTGGCACGCATGAGCAGTTCTTC
TRBD1 | NA | TRBJ1-4 | TRBV18 | CASSPRQGGEKLFF | TGTGCCAGCTCACCCCGACAGGGGGGGGAAAAACTGTTTTTT
TRBD2 | NA | TRBJ2-1 | TRBV4-2 | CASGLGGEREQFF | TGTGCCAGTGGACTAGGCGGCGAACGGGAGCAGTTCTTC
TRBD1 | NA | TRBJ1-1 | TRBV2 | CARPKDRGGNTEAFF | TGTGCCCGACCCAAGGACAGGGGTGGGAACACTGAAGCTTTCTTT
NA | NA | TRBJ2-2 | TRBV3-1/TRBV3-2 | CASSHRQVTGELFF | TGTGCCAGCAGCCACCGACAGGTCACCGGGGAGCTGTTTTTT
NA | NA | TRBJ1-2 | TRBV10-3 | CATRTENYGYTF | TGTGCCACCCGGACTGAGAACTATGGCTACACCTTC
NA | NA | TRBJ2-7 | TRBV6-2/TRBV6-3 | CASSLDSWSSREQYF | TGTGCCAGCAGTTTGGACTCCTGGAGTTCGCGGGAGCAGTACTTC
NA | once | TRBJ1-1 | TRBV5-1 | CASSGSGTWNTEAFF | TGCGCCAGCAGCGGCAGTGGGACATGGAACACTGAAGCTTTCTTT
NA | once | TRBJ2-5 | TRBV3-1/TRBV3-2 | CASSQSGVTAGKETQYF | TGTGCCAGCAGCCAATCGGGTGTCACGGCCGGGAAAGAGACCCAGTACTTC
NA | few | TRBJ1-1 | TRBV30 | CAWSRQVAEAFF | TGTGCCTGGAGTCGACAGGTCGCTGAAGCTTTCTTT
NA | NA | TRBJ2-5 | TRBV9 | CASSAQTRQETQYF | TGTGCCAGCAGCGCCCAGACTAGGCAAGAGACCCAGTACTTC
TRBD1 | NA | TRBJ2-7 | TRBV19 | CASNQGVSYEQYF | TGTGCCAGTAATCAGGGGGTCTCCTACGAGCAGTACTTC
TRBD2 | NA | TRBJ2-3 | TRBV5-6 | CASSLLSGRATDTQYF | TGTGCCAGCAGCTTGCTGAGCGGGAGGGCCACAGATACGCAGTATTTT
NA | NA | TRBJ2-7 | TRBV7-9 | CASSSTGVGGEQYF | TGTGCCAGCAGCTCAACAGGGGTCGGGGGCGAGCAGTACTTC
NA | NA | TRBJ1-1 | TRBV28 | CASSLQGWSTEAFF | TGTGCCAGCAGTTTACAGGGTTGGAGCACTGAAGCTTTCTTT
NA | NA | TRBJ2-5 | TRBV6-1 | CASSERGWSGETQYF | TGTGCCAGCAGTGAACGAGGTTGGAGTGGTGAGACCCAGTACTTC
TRBD2 | NA | TRBJ2-1 | TRBV28 | CASSFRREQQFF | TGTGCCAGCAGTTTCAGGCGGGAGCAGCAGTTCTTC
NA | NA | TRBJ1-2 | TRBV7-2 | CASSLLRTGSNYGYTF | TGTGCCAGCAGCTTACTCCGAACAGGGTCTAACTATGGCTACACCTTC
NA | NA | TRBJ2-3 | TRBV28 | CASRHSTDTQYF | TGTGCCAGCAGACATAGCACAGATACGCAGTATTTT
NA | NA | TRBJ2-3 | TRBV5-1 | CASSLGLASLTDTQYF | TGCGCCAGCAGCTTGGGTCTAGCGTCGCTCACAGATACGCAGTATTTT
TRBD1 | NA | TRBJ2-1 | TRBV30 | CAWSVSGQVIYNEQFF | TGTGCCTGGAGTGTGTCGGGACAGGTAATCTACAATGAGCAGTTCTTC